What follows is one T cell receptor (beta chain) and its context. Its matching antigen is unknown. Germline assignment: CDR1 MDHEN and CDR2 SYDVKM. The J segment lost 5 bases and the V segment lost 10 bases, leaving 7 bases of the junction unmatched. The CDR3 extends over 12 amino acids. This specimen comes from a study of OX40 agonist ivuxolimab in advanced cancers. The overall study: Partial responses, seen in three patients, involved one hepatocellular carcinoma and two cutaneous melanomas. Study observations and caveats: The average count of expanded clones was higher among CD8+ T cells than among CD4+. Among the least clonally expanded were partial responders at 0.1-3.0 mg/kg.

The sampling schedule covered blood at baseline, cycle 4 day 1, and cycle 7 day 1. Clones were sequenced by immunoSEQ multiplex PCR, and TCRdb holds only the in-frame ones, with some missing. The data show fewer than 65,000 clones, approximately 80% seen once. The source was CD4+ or CD8+ T cells sorted from blood, collected in a trial of the OX40 agonist ivuxolimab. This clonotype was sampled from an adult with an advanced solid tumor such as melanoma, head and neck, liver or kidney cancer. V is TRBV28 and J is TRBJ2-5; 7 bases are shared with TRBD1. The CDR3: CAIQGVLETQYF. CDR3 bases: TGTGCCATCCAGGGGGTCTTGGAGACCCAGTACTTC.